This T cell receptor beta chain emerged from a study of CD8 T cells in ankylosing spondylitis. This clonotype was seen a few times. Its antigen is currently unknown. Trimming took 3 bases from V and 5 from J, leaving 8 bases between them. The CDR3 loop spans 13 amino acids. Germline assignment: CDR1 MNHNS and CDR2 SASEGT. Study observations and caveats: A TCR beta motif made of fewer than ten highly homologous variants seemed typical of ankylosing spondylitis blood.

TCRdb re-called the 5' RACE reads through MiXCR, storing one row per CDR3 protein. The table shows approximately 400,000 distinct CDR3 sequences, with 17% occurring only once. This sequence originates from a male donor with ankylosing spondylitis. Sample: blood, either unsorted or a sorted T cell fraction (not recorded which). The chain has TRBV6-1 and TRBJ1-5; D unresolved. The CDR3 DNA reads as TGTGCCAGCAGTGATCTACCCCATCAGCCCCAGCATTTT. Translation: CASSDLPHQPQHF.